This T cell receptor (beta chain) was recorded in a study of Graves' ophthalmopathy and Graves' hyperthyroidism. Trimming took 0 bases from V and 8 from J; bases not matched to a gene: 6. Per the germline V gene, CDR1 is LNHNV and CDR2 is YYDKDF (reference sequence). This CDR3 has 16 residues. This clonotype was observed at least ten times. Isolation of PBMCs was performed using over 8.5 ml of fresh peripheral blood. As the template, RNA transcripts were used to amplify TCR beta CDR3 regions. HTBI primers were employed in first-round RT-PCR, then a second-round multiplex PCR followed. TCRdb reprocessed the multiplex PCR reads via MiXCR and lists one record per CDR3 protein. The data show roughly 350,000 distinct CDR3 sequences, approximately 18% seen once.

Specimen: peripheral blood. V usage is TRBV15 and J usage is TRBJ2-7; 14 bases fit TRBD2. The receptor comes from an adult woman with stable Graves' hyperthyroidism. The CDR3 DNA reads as TGTGCCACCAGCAGAGATGGACTAGCGGGAGGTATGAAGCAGTACTTC. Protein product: CATSRDGLAGGMKQYF.